These 26 T cell receptor beta chains were all obtained from the same sample, sequenced in a study of blood T cells in healthy people across ages. A sample-barcoded 5' primer and a J-beta primer mix were used in a second PCR of roughly 7 to 11 cycles. TCRdb used MiXCR to reprocess the 5' RACE reads, holding one entry per CDR3 protein. This sample yields just over 1 million distinct CDR3 sequences, of which under 45% are seen a single time; 15% to 20% belongs to the top ten. Sequenced input: blood. The receptor set was obtained from a woman aged 55-75 years in good health.

This sequence joins TRBV10-3 and TRBJ1-3; tentatively, D is TRBD1 (5 bases). The ends were cut back, 0 bases at V and 4 bases at J, with 7 bases in the middle. Germline CDR1 and CDR2: ENHRY and SYGVKD. This CDR3 comprises 14 residues. CDR3: CAISESAGGNTIYF. The CDR3 nucleotides are TGTGCCATCAGTGAGTCGGCAGGGGGAAACACCATATATTTT.

This clonotype has a handful of counts. V and J are TRBV5-1 and TRBJ2-3, with D unclear. V was shortened by 0 bases and J by 2 bases, with 10 bases between the two germline ends. The germline V gene has CDR1 SGHRS and CDR2 YFSETQ. This CDR3 has 15 amino acids. CDR3 protein: CASSLVGKPTDTQYF. CDR3 DNA: TGCGCCAGCAGCTTGGTGGGCAAACCCACAGATACGCAGTATTTT. The variable domain in full, with the rest retrieved from reference TRBV5-1 and TRBJ2-3, is KAGVTQTPRYLIKTRGQQVTLSCSPISGHRSVSWYQQTPGQGLQFLFEYFSETQRNKGNFPGRFSGRQFSNSRSEMNVSTLELGDSALYLCASSLVGKPTDTQYFGPGTRLTVL.

This clonotype has a count of ten or more. V usage is TRBV9 and J usage is TRBJ2-5; 10 bases fit TRBD1. The ends lost 5 bases at V and 2 bases at J; junction bases unmatched: 6. This CDR3 is built from 15 residues. CDR1 SGDLS and CDR2 YYNGEE come from the germline V gene. DNA for the CDR3: TGTGCCAGCAGTCGACAGGGGGCTAGGCAAGAGACCCAGTACTTC. Residues: CASSRQGARQETQYF. Drawing the rest from reference TRBV9 and TRBJ2-5, the complete variable domain is DSGVTQTPKHLITATGQRVTLRCSPRSGDLSVYWYQQSLDQGLQFLIQYYNGEERAKGNILERFSAQQFPDLHSELNLSSLELGDSALYFCASSRQGARQETQYFGPGTRLLVL.

V gene TRBV20-1 combines with J gene TRBJ2-1; the match to TRBD2 covers 7 bases. The junction had 8 bases not matched to a gene; V was cut back by 3 bases and J by 9 bases. This CDR3 is 13 amino acids long. CDR1 and CDR2 (germline): DFQATT, SNEGSKA (reference sequence). The CDR3 loop reads CSARTSLYGEQFF. Here the CDR3 DNA reads TGCAGTGCTAGGACTAGCTTATACGGTGAGCAGTTCTTC.

The J gene is TRBJ2-3, the V gene TRBV20-1; possibly TRBD1 for D (6 bases). Germline CDR1 DFQATT, CDR2 SNEGSKA (reference sequence). This CDR3 spans 14 amino acids. Between the trimmed V and J ends, which lost 6 bases and 3 bases, there was a span of 16 bases. In DNA, the CDR3 is TGCAGTGCCCACAGGGACCCTAGTACAGATACGCAGTATTTT. This codes for CSAHRDPSTDTQYF.

The rearrangement uses TRBV21-1 and TRBJ2-5; the table names TRBD2, a call not compared with the DNA. The J call may be wrong; the DNA end is better matched by TRBJ2-7. TRBV21-1 constitutes a pseudogene. The CDR3 sequence is 17 residues long. In DNA, the CDR3 is TGTGCCAGCAGCAACGGGAGGTGGAGCGGGAGGCCCTACGAGCAGTACTTC. Translation gives CASSNGRWSGRPYEQYF.

This clonotype was picked up many times. This chain joins TRBV15 and TRBJ2-7, with D unresolved. Germline V CDR1 and CDR2: LNHNV, YYDKDF (reference sequence). The CDR3 is made up of 15 amino acids. Trimming removed 5 bases from V and 1 base from J, with 15 bases in between. The CDR3 coding sequence is TGTGCCACCAGCGGGAATCCGTATAGTTCCTACGAGCAGTACTTC. It yields the protein CATSGNPYSSYEQYF. The entire variable domain, with the rest obtained from reference TRBV15 and TRBJ2-7, is as follows: DAMVIQNPRYQVTQFGKPVTLSCSQTLNHNVMYWYQQKSSQAPKLLFHYYDKDFNNEADTPDNFQSRRPNTSFCFLDIRSPGLGDTAMYLCATSGNPYSSYEQYFGPGTRLTVT.

This clonotype showed up just a few times. The rearrangement joins TRBV13 to TRBJ2-5; tentative D call: TRBD2 (6 bases). Germline V gives CDR1 PRHDT, CDR2 FYEKMQ (reference sequence). V lost 6 bases, J lost 3 bases, and 17 bases lay in between. The CDR3 contains 15 residues. CDR3 amino acids: CASRMTREFEETQYF. The DNA of the CDR3 is TGTGCCAGCAGGATGACTAGAGAGTTTGAAGAGACCCAGTACTTC.

The chain uses TRBV20-1 and TRBJ2-7; possible D gene TRBD1, 5 bases. Germline CDR1 and CDR2: DFQATT and SNEGSKA (reference sequence). Trimming removed 0 bases at V and 2 bases at J, with 20 bases between. The CDR3 spans 17 residues. DNA for the CDR3: TGCAGTGCTAGAGATTATCTGTCGGCAGGGCCCCCCTACGAGCAGTACTTC. This sequence encodes CSARDYLSAGPPYEQYF.

The CDR3 reads CSVETNRGNYGYTF. The CDR3 DNA follows: TGCAGCGTGGAGACGAACCGCGGGAACTATGGCTACACCTTC. This chain joins TRBV29-1 and TRBJ1-2; D remains unclear. Per the germline V gene, CDR1 is SQVTM and CDR2 is ANQGSEA. This CDR3 spans 14 amino acids. V was shortened by 6 bases and J by 2 bases, with 16 bases between the two germline ends.

This clonotype was picked up one time. The chain combines TRBV6-5 with TRBJ2-7; D might be TRBD1 (6 bases). The J call is doubtful: the DNA matches TRBJ2-5 better. Looked up from germline, CDR1 is MNHEY and CDR2 is SVGAGI. The CDR3 contains 14 residues. This chain's CDR3 is CASSNPGTQETQYF. In DNA, the CDR3 is TGTGCCAGCAGTAACCCGGGGACACAGGAGACCCAGTACTTC.

A note on this clonotype: The junction does not match germline at one end; this may be a read error. The V call is TRBV28, the J call TRBJ2-3; 8 positions agree with TRBD1. Per the germline V gene, CDR1 is MDHEN and CDR2 is SYDVKM. The CDR3 runs 18 residues. The CDR3 here is CVSSSPRDRSDSTDTQYF. The CDR3 nucleotides read TGTGTCAGCAGTTCCCCCCGGGACAGGTCGGATAGCACAGATACGCAGTATTTT.

Regarding this clonotype: This may stem from a read error, because a much larger clone lies one nucleotide away. J is TRBJ2-7 and V is TRBV15, with D possibly called TRBD1 or TRBD2 (5 bases each). The CDR3 length is 14 residues. Germline CDR1 reads LNHNV; CDR2 reads YYDKDF (reference sequence). Trimming cost V 4 bases and J 6 bases, with 16 bases left between them. This chain's CDR3 is CATSTGPTGCEQYF. CDR3 in DNA: TGTGCCACCAGCACGGGACCCACAGGATGCGAGCAGTACTTC. The whole variable domain, remainder taken from reference TRBV15 and TRBJ2-7, is DAMVIQNPRYQVTQFGKPVTLSCSQTLNHNVMYWYQQKSSQAPKLLFHYYDKDFNNEADTPDNFQSRRPNTSFCFLDIRSPGLGDTAMYLCATSTGPTGCEQYFGPGTRLTVT.

The chain links TRBV6-5 to TRBJ2-6; D tentatively fits TRBD1 or TRBD2 (5 bases each). The CDR3 is 18 residues long. The V and J ends lost 2 bases and 2 bases respectively, with 16 bases between them. Germline V gene data show CDR1 as MNHEY and CDR2 as SVGAGI. CDR3: CASSYPGTGWAGANVLTF. CDR3 DNA: TGTGCCAGCAGTTACCCCGGGACGGGGTGGGCTGGGGCCAACGTCCTGACTTTC.

This chain uses TRBV7-2 with TRBJ2-7; D is possibly TRBD1 (5 bases). Germline V gene lookup returns CDR1 SGHTA and CDR2 FQGNSA. V was shortened by 4 bases and J by 3 bases, with 10 bases between the two germline ends. The CDR3 has 13 amino acids. CDR3 protein: CASSSQTGYEQYF. In DNA, the CDR3 is TGTGCCAGCAGCTCTCAAACAGGCTACGAGCAGTACTTC.

This chain uses TRBV10-3 with TRBJ2-1; unclear D gene. This CDR3 spans 13 amino acids. The V gene lost 1 base and the J gene lost 6 bases, with 7 bases spanning the gap. Germline CDR1 reads ENHRY; CDR2 reads SYGVKD. CDR3 coding DNA: TGTGCCATCAGTGAGTTTACTGCCAATGAGCAGTTCTTC. This translates into CAISEFTANEQFF.

This clonotype has just a few counts. The chain carries TRBV29-1 and TRBJ1-1, with D tentatively TRBD1 (5 bases). Germline V gene sequence: CDR1 SQVTM, CDR2 ANQGSEA. The CDR3 consists of 12 residues. This CDR3 reads CSVVGVNTEAFF. CDR3 DNA: TGCAGTGTAGTGGGGGTGAACACTGAAGCTTTCTTT.

This clonotype was counted a single time. This chain links TRBV4-1 with TRBJ2-1; 7 positions match TRBD1. The germline V gene has CDR1 MGHRA and CDR2 YSYEKL. V was clipped by 3 bases and J by 4 bases; unmatched bases: 6. This CDR3 has 15 residues. The CDR3 reads CASSHGTVRYNEQFF. The CDR3 DNA reads as TGCGCCAGCAGCCATGGGACAGTCAGATACAATGAGCAGTTCTTC.

The CDR3 region is CASSQDRPRETGFTEAFF. The CDR3 nucleotides read TGTGCCAGCAGCCAAGATCGGCCGCGTGAGACAGGGTTCACTGAAGCTTTCTTT. The rearrangement links TRBV3-1 to TRBJ1-1, with 7 bases aligning to TRBD1. The CDR3 is 18 amino acids. Germline loops: CDR1 LGHDT, CDR2 YNNKEL (reference sequence). The trim removed 0 bases at V and 4 bases at J, leaving 14 bases unmatched.

The V gene is TRBV20-1, the J gene TRBJ2-7; TRBD1 or TRBD2 may be the D gene (5 bases each). V was clipped by 6 bases and J by 2 bases, with 20 bases between them. CDR1 and CDR2 from the germline V gene are DFQATT and SNEGSKA (reference sequence). This CDR3 comprises 15 residues. The CDR3 DNA reads as TGCAGTGCCAGCACGCTGAGGTGGGACCCCTACGAGCAGTACTTC. Residues: CSASTLRWDPYEQYF.

This chain joins TRBV3-1 and TRBJ2-7, with TRBD1 matching over 8 bases. CDR1 and CDR2 from the germline V gene are LGHDT and YNNKEL (reference sequence). The CDR3 totals 16 residues. Trimming at V came to 0 bases and at J to 2 bases, leaving 6 bases not matched to a gene. CDR3 coding DNA: TGTGCCAGCAGCCAAGACCCTTACAGGGGGGCCTACGAGCAGTACTTC. Its translation: CASSQDPYRGAYEQYF.

The chain employs TRBV7-2 and TRBJ2-5, with 8 bases that match TRBD2. V lost 1 base to trimming and J lost 2 bases; unmatched junction nucleotides: 9. Germline loops: CDR1 SGHTA, CDR2 FQGNSA. The CDR3 totals 17 residues. The CDR3 DNA sequence: TGTACCAGCAGCTTAGGGTTTTGGCGGGAGGCACAAGAGACCCAGTACTTC. Amino acid sequence: CTSSLGFWREAQETQYF.

This clonotype was found a few times. V gene TRBV6-5 combines with J gene TRBJ2-7; 8 bases align to TRBD1. Germline trimming cut 2 bases from V and 6 bases from J; bases unmatched to any gene: 3. The germline V gene encodes CDR1 MNHEY and CDR2 SVGAGI. This CDR3 is 13 amino acids long. CDR3 DNA sequence: TGTGCCAGCAGTTACGAAACAGGGGGCGAGCAGTACTTC. This sequence encodes CASSYETGGEQYF.

This clonotype was counted between two and nine times. This could be a read error, since a much larger clone is one nucleotide away. The chain has TRBV20-1 and TRBJ2-3; D unclear. The CDR3 has 11 residues. V lost 7 bases to trimming and J lost 0 bases, with 5 bases between them. CDR1 is DFQATT, CDR2 SNEGSKA, per germline (reference sequence). This CDR3 is CSGESTDTQYF. In nucleotides, the CDR3 is TGCAGTGGCGAGAGCACAGATACGCAGTATTTT.

The genes are TRBV15 and TRBJ2-4, with D maybe TRBD1 (7 bases). The ends were cut back, 5 bases at V and 8 bases at J, with 16 bases in the middle. CDR1 is LNHNV, CDR2 YYDKDF, per germline (reference sequence). CDR3 size: 14 residues. Here the CDR3 DNA reads TGTGCCACCAGCGGGGGGCAGGGGGTTGACATTCAGTACTTC. It codes for CATSGGQGVDIQYF.

Notes on this clonotype: Mismatch with germline at one junction end may stem from a read error. The chain has TRBV7-2 and TRBJ2-3; D uncertain. Germline CDR1 and CDR2: SGHTA and FQGNSA. The length of the CDR3 is 15 residues. The CDR3 sequence: CASGLDGGPTDTQYF. DNA for the CDR3: TGTGCCAGCGGCTTAGATGGCGGACCCACAGATACGCAGTATTTT.